This T cell receptor beta chain comes out of a study of cytomegalovirus exposure and HLA in healthy donors. The CDR3 is made up of 15 amino acids. Germline V gene lookup returns CDR1 SGDLS and CDR2 YYNGEE. The V end lost 7 bases, the J end lost 7 bases, and 21 bases lay between the germline ends. This table comes from immunoSEQ multiplex PCR, and its TCRdb copy is limited to in-frame clones, with some not included. The sample has approximately 99,000 clones; about 85% are singletons. Sequencing used PBMCs. This TCR was sampled from a woman younger than 35 in good health and CMV-seronegative. The chain links TRBV9 to TRBJ1-5; tentative D call: TRBD1 (5 bases). The CDR3 nucleotides read TGTGCCAGCTCTTACGGGGGAGGGTTAGAACAGCCCCAGCATTTT. Protein product: CASSYGGGLEQPQHF.